Below, 6 T cell receptor beta chains from the same sample are listed, as sequenced in a study of blood T cell repertoires in COVID-19. Using immunoSEQ multiplex PCR, the repertoire was profiled, and TCRdb retains in-frame clones only, with some absent. The data contain tens of thousands of clones, 75% to 90% of them singletons. The specimen was peripheral blood. The source of these receptors is a human donor in a cohort sampled during active COVID-19.

The chain couples TRBV15 to TRBJ2-1, with 7 bases that match TRBD2. V gave up 1 base and J gave up 3 bases; unmatched junction bases: 9. This CDR3 comprises 17 residues. Germline V lookup: CDR1 LNHNV, CDR2 YYDKDF (reference sequence). In DNA, the CDR3 is TGTGCCACCAGCAGAGCGCGTCTGGCGGGGGTCTACAATGAGCAGTTCTTC. Amino acid sequence: CATSRARLAGVYNEQFF.

The V gene is TRBV18, the J gene TRBJ2-3; D is possibly TRBD1 (6 bases). V lost 4 bases and J 1 base, leaving 9 bases between the germline ends. The germline V gene encodes CDR1 KGHSH and CDR2 LQKENI. This CDR3 comprises 14 residues. CDR3 in DNA: TGTGCCAGCTCACGGGGGCAGGGCACAGATACGCAGTATTTT. It codes for CASSRGQGTDTQYF.

CDR3: CASRTGQGDYGYTF. CDR3 nucleotides: TGTGCCAGCAGAACTGGACAGGGAGACTATGGCTACACCTTC. The gene calls are TRBV28 and TRBJ1-2; 8 nucleotides line up with TRBD1. The germline gives CDR1 MDHEN, CDR2 SYDVKM. Trimming cost V 6 bases and J 3 bases; bases outside gene matches: 6. CDR3 length: 14 residues.

This clone has just one count. The chain links TRBV4-1 to TRBJ2-1; 14 bases align to TRBD2. The CDR3 length is 20 residues. Germline V gives CDR1 MGHRA, CDR2 YSYEKL. V shed 3 bases, J shed 0 bases, and the junction held 10 bases outside the gene matches. DNA for the CDR3: TGCGCCAGCAGCCACCCCATTGGGACTAGCGGGGGCCGCTCCTACAATGAGCAGTTCTTC. Translating gives CASSHPIGTSGGRSYNEQFF.

The gene calls are TRBV6-5 and TRBJ1-1; D is uncertain. CDR3 size: 13 residues. The V end was cut by 2 bases, the J end by 5 bases, with 9 bases between. CDR1 is MNHEY, CDR2 SVGAGI, per germline. CDR3 DNA: TGTGCCAGCAGTTACGCGGGGAGGACTGAAGCTTTCTTT. Translation: CASSYAGRTEAFF.

This clone occurred once. V gene TRBV7-3 combines with J gene TRBJ2-5, with 10 bases lining up with TRBD2. With 5 bases clipped from V and 2 bases from J, the junction kept 5 bases outside the gene matches. This CDR3 contains 15 residues. CDR1 SGHTA and CDR2 FQGTGA come from the germline V gene. The CDR3 nucleotides are TGTGCCAGCAGCCCGGGACTAGCGCGACAAGAGACCCAGTACTTC. It translates to CASSPGLARQETQYF.